Listed below are T cell receptor beta chains from one sample, sequenced in a study of cytomegalovirus exposure and HLA in healthy donors. Sequencing used immunoSEQ multiplex PCR; TCRdb keeps in-frame clones, though not all of them. The table records over 75,000 clones, about 72% of them present only once. Sequencing was done on a sample of PBMCs. The receptor set was obtained from a man under 40 in good health and CMV-seronegative. The CDR3 runs from the conserved cysteine through the conserved F or W. Each record gives: CDR3 protein, CDR3 DNA, D gene, V gene, clone size, J gene. The D gene is left open where the match is weak. Rows may omit the clone size; those that give it use once, few, many or a size class.

CDR3aa: CASSGPYEQYF
CDR3nt: TGTGCCAGCAGTGGGCCCTACGAGCAGTACTTC
d_gene: .
v_gene: TRBV25-1
abundance: .
j_gene: TRBJ2-7

CDR3aa: CASSFGVRGSNEQYF
CDR3nt: TGTGCCAGCAGTTTTGGCGTCAGGGGTAGCAACGAGCAGTACTTC
d_gene: .
v_gene: TRBV27
abundance: .
j_gene: TRBJ2-7

CDR3aa: CASSLQASGSTDTQYF
CDR3nt: TGTGCCAGCAGCCTCCAAGCGAGCGGGAGCACAGATACGCAGTATTTT
d_gene: .
v_gene: TRBV7-3
abundance: once
j_gene: TRBJ2-3

CDR3aa: CASSYSTGDREAFF
CDR3nt: TGTGCCAGCAGTTACTCGACGGGGGACCGTGAAGCTTTCTTT
d_gene: .
v_gene: TRBV6-5
abundance: .
j_gene: TRBJ1-1

CDR3aa: CASSPGRTNEKLFF
CDR3nt: TGTGCCAGCTCACCGGGGAGGACTAATGAAAAACTGTTTTTT
d_gene: .
v_gene: TRBV18
abundance: .
j_gene: TRBJ1-4

CDR3aa: CASSIGQARHQPQHF
CDR3nt: TGTGCCAGCAGCATTGGACAGGCCAGGCATCAGCCCCAGCATTTT
d_gene: TRBD1
v_gene: TRBV7-2
abundance: .
j_gene: TRBJ1-5

CDR3aa: CASSYSQDREAFF
CDR3nt: TGTGCCAGCAGTTACTCACAAGACAGGGAAGCTTTCTTT
d_gene: .
v_gene: TRBV6-5
abundance: .
j_gene: TRBJ1-1

CDR3aa: CASSEGAAEGYEQYF
CDR3nt: TGTGCCAGCAGTGAAGGGGCTGCAGAGGGCTACGAGCAGTACTTC
d_gene: .
v_gene: TRBV6-1
abundance: .
j_gene: TRBJ2-7

CDR3aa: CASSRRTGNQPQHF
CDR3nt: TGTGCCAGCAGCCGACGGACAGGCAATCAGCCCCAGCATTTT
d_gene: .
v_gene: TRBV5-7
abundance: few
j_gene: TRBJ1-5

CDR3aa: CASRATGANVLTF
CDR3nt: TGTGCCAGCAGAGCTACCGGGGCCAACGTCCTGACTTTC
d_gene: .
v_gene: TRBV9
abundance: .
j_gene: TRBJ2-6

CDR3aa: CASSLITSTDTQYF
CDR3nt: TGTGCCAGCAGCTTAATAACTAGCACAGATACGCAGTATTTT
d_gene: .
v_gene: TRBV7-8
abundance: .
j_gene: TRBJ2-3